The T cell receptor beta chain under discussion was sequenced for a study of blood T cell repertoires in COVID-19. Generated by immunoSEQ multiplex PCR, the TCRdb table keeps only in-frame clones and is missing some. The sample has about 64,000 clones, 85% to 90% seen once. The ends were cut back, 4 bases at V and 5 bases at J, with 18 bases in the middle. CDR3 length: 15 amino acids. CDR1 is SGHDT, CDR2 YYEEEE, per germline. The chain is built from TRBV5-6 and TRBJ1-1, with D possibly matching TRBD1 (5 bases). The source of this sequence is a woman in her thirties or forties who had recovered from COVID-19. Sequenced material: PBMCs or T cells enriched from blood (not recorded which). The CDR3 reads CASSPIGQGWTEAFF. Here the CDR3 DNA reads TGTGCCAGCAGCCCAATCGGGCAGGGATGGACTGAAGCTTTCTTT.